This TCR beta chain is drawn from a study of T cell repertoires in ileal Crohn's disease. Whole-study context: About half of patients got postoperative therapy: approximately 12 thiopurines, roughly 19 anti-TNF.

Details on this clone: Its specificity is not known.

Study conclusions and caveats: High-frequency clones were more common in sorted CD8 than CD4 cells. Every patient over 26.8% clonality showed endoscopic recurrence.

Each sample's TCRB immunosequencing used five hundred nanograms of biopsy DNA. Measured with immunoSEQ multiplex PCR; TCRdb has only the in-frame clones, and not every one. The sample lists approximately 6,000 clones, around 83% occurring once. Germline V gene sequence: CDR1 SGHTA, CDR2 FQGNSA. With 8 bases removed from V and 1 base from J, the gap between germline ends came to 8 bases. CDR3 size: 13 residues. This TCR was recovered from an adult with Crohn's disease. This rearrangement joins TRBV7-2 to TRBJ2-2; D remains ambiguous. The sample was ileal tissue. CDR3 sequence (DNA): TGTGCCAGCGCCCCGAGGAACACCGGGGAGCTGTTTTTT. This gives the protein CASAPRNTGELFF.